The rows below give T cell receptor beta chains drawn from one sample of a study of shared clonotypes between healthy human individuals. Libraries were prepared by immunoSEQ multiplex PCR; TCRdb keeps only in-frame clonotypes and omits some of them. The table includes millions of clones, roughly 95% detected once. Material for sequencing was naive CD8+ T cells sorted from blood. The origin of the receptors is a man younger than 35 in good health. CDR3s leave out the opening cysteine and the closing phenylalanine or tryptophan.

v_call | cdr3_aa
TRBV30 | AWSLRGYEQY
TRBV2 | ASSPGLATDTQY
TRBV5-5 | ASSGGGLGDYGYT
TRBV7-2 | ASSLDPGTSGYEQY
TRBV27 | ASSFLGLNTEAF
TRBV30 | AWSRLSGQETQY
TRBV13 | ASSLMATDTQY
TRBV18 | ASSPLSRGDGYEKLF
TRBV2 | ASSEGGGVTYNEQF
TRBV5-1 | ASSLVAGGAGNTIY
TRBV18 | ASSPPALASSTDTQY
TRBV4-3 | ASSQVQGRSYEQY
TRBV27 | ASSLAPNTGELF
TRBV5-3 | ARSPQVANTEAF
TRBV28 | ASSFRVGFNYGYT
TRBV6-6 | ASEENTEAF
TRBV4-1 | ASSQRQGATYEQY
TRBV5-6 | ASSWMTGQDNYGYT
TRBV6-6 | ASSWDTGNNEQF
TRBV6-5 | ASSLAGAETQY
TRBV5-1 | ASSLAPSGLRDYEQY
TRBV4-1 | ASSQASRGTREAF
TRBV7-2 | ASSAPGQGAYEQY
TRBV7-3 | ASSPGGPYEQF
TRBV6-1 | ASSSTVFQPQH
TRBV7-9 | ASSLSSGYGYT
TRBV4-1 | ASSTSEGGEGETQY
TRBV7-9 | ASRFQNTEAF
TRBV27 | ASSFGGLNTGELF
TRBV12-5 | ASGWGTGNTEAF
TRBV27 | ASSSLAGALGANVLT
TRBV9 | ASSVSGTGLYEQY
TRBV5-1 | ASSLRTGLNYGYT
TRBV5-1 | ASSLAAGGVGDTEAF
TRBV27 | ASSLLNRFNEQF
TRBV11-2 | ASSLVSGMTEAF
TRBV4-3 | ASSQREVGDEQF
TRBV7-9 | ASSFPGNPYNEQF
TRBV7-2 | ASSLGRGRETQY
TRBV28 | ASSFGGTDTQY
TRBV6-5 | ASSYQEWATDTQY
TRBV4-1 | ASSQAPAAANYEQY
TRBV9 | ASSTGDPNTEAF
TRBV6-5 | ASSYSTRSEQY
TRBV9 | ASSVGPGNNQPQH
TRBV4-1 | ASSLTDSPNYGYT
TRBV19 | ASSIIDSNQPQH
TRBV5-4 | ASSLYGGLGGNTIY
TRBV25-1 | ASSEYIWGADDEQY